This T cell receptor (beta chain) was observed in a study of shared clonotypes between healthy human individuals (dated by TCRdb to 2018 to 2021). Study-level background: The cohort included three men and a couple of women between 18 and 49 years of age. To increase sequencing depth and limit assay-specific biases, different laboratories used diverse techniques to prepare libraries and sequence TCR repertoires. The study deeply sequenced blood TCR repertoires of five healthy adults to estimate repertoire size and the extent of clonotype sharing between individuals. For each donor, three plates each were used for CD4 naive and CD4 memory, two plates were used for CD8 naive, and one plate was used for CD8 memory. Each donor's leukapheresis produced roughly between about 0.85 and 10 billion PBMCs. What the authors observed across the whole study: Pairwise subsampling led to the expectation that sequencing depth would affect the degree of clonotype sharing among donors. When a handful of donors were compared, the shared fraction of clonotypes was approximately 5% for naive CD4, about 4% for naive CD8, 2.3% for memory CD4, and around 0.37% for memory CD8. Sampling was restricted to blood, and TCR repertoires in tissue are likely to differ from TCR repertoires in blood. Higher generation probabilities were observed for clonotypes shared by all four sorted-subset donors than for non-shared clonotypes. The small number of donors limited the genetic and exposure-history diversity represented. Incomplete sequencing was indicated by rarefaction of sorted-subset datasets, despite the large sequencing depth. Naive subsets generally had larger estimated clonotype richness than memory subsets.

The CDR3 starts with the cysteine, ends with the phenylalanine, and has 15 residues. The only DNA kept is the CDR3, 45 bases in frame from the first base. Trimming removed 4 bases from V and 3 bases from J, leaving 15 bases between the germline ends. CD8 naive samples were CD45RO-negative cells positively selected for CCR7, giving a CD45RA+CCR7+ population that excluded TemRA cells. The donors were healthy, HIV-negative adults who had no recently reported acute infections or vaccinations. Every donor was a Caucasian adult residing in Nashville, Tennessee, USA. After blood collection by leukapheresis, PBMCs were isolated using Ficoll-Histopaque density gradient centrifugation and then cryopreserved in the vapor phase of liquid nitrogen. Analytical flow cytometry was used to check the purity and quantity of every magnetically sorted T cell population. Each sorted fraction had its genomic DNA isolated and then quantified by UV absorbance on a Nanodrop 2000c.

About this clone: It has no known antigen specificity. No much larger clone exists at a distance of one base, and base qualities are not known.

TCR CDR3 regions were amplified from genomic DNA by multiplex PCR using the deep immunoSEQ assay. For each cell subset, the extracted genomic DNA was distributed evenly across all wells of several immunoSEQ 96-well plates, and each plate served as one replicate. Each replicate PCR for sorted subsets received approximately 220 ng genomic DNA, equal to about 30,000 T cell genomes. Purified libraries were quantified with a Qubit 3.0 fluorometer, sized on a Bioanalyzer 2100, and re-quantified with the KAPA Library Quantification kit. Every immunoSEQ 96-well plate was sequenced on a dedicated single-read 150-cycle Illumina NextSeq 550 flow cell. The paper's processing steps were these. The immunoSEQ output contained only junctional sequences without quality scores, so filtering could not match that applied to full-length reads. Sequences were annotated with PyIR, a Python wrapper for IgBLAST v1.9, using IMGT germline references to assign V/J genes and CDR3. Reads with weak V/J assignments (E-value above 1e-6), missing CDR3, stop codons, out-of-frame junctions, or ambiguous translated residues were removed. V3J clonotypes were defined as sequences sharing the same inferred V gene, J gene, and CDR3 amino acid sequence. Percentage overlap between repertoires was calculated by dividing the number of shared unique clonotypes by the size of the smaller repertoire. RTK rarefaction, the Chao1 estimator, and Recon v2.1 estimates of unobserved clonotypes were used to assess repertoire richness. Generation probabilities for all TCRbeta clonotypes obtained by the gDNA method from a handful of donors were computed using OLGA. What TCRdb holds here is the immuneACCESS table cut down to in-frame rearrangements. Part of the clones is not present; checked against another copy, under half of the missing clones reflect an unresolved V gene, and the others are unexplained. V and J calls and clone size come straight from that table; D and trimming were deduced from the DNA. The sample table holds some 2,100,000 clones, of which 90% to 95% were seen once. In total, the top ten clones hold about 1.8% of the sample.

The sequenced sample was naive CD8+ T cells from PBMCs. Interpreted using the paper, the cell subset or site label stands for: CD45RA+CCR7+. The sequence derives from a man between 18 and 29 years old in good health. Some clones in this sample may be carry-over from other donors' samples. This chain is built from TRBV5-3 and TRBJ2-3, with the D gene tentatively TRBD1 or TRBD2, based on 5 matching bases in each. TRBV5-3 is sorted into the ORF group, with uncertain function. The DNA sequence follows: TGTGCCAGAAGCCCGGACGGGGCCAGGACAGATACGCAGTATTTT. This yields the protein CARSPDGARTDTQYF.